This entry lists 2 T cell receptor beta chains sequenced from one sample in a study of neoadjuvant anti-PD-1 for oral cavity cancer. As to time point: after neoadjuvant nivolumab, at surgical resection. Produced via immunoSEQ multiplex PCR; TCRdb's table is partial and in-frame only. The sample includes 12,000 or so clones, about two thirds of them seen just once. The source was PBMCs, collected after nivolumab (anti-PD-1) treatment. The receptors come from a person between 35 and 79 years old with oral cavity squamous cell carcinoma.

This clone occurred a few times. This chain uses TRBV6-1 with TRBJ1-5; tentatively, D is TRBD1 (5 bases). This CDR3 region has 12 residues. The germline V gene encodes CDR1 MNHNS and CDR2 SASEGT. Trimming pared 10 bases from V and 4 bases from J, leaving 11 bases between. The chain's CDR3 is CATRDPNQPQHF. As DNA, the CDR3 is TGTGCCACCCGGGACCCGAATCAGCCCCAGCATTTT.

In this sample, this clone turned up a few times. The chain is built from TRBV28 and TRBJ1-4, with a tentative D call TRBD1 (5 bases). CDR1 and CDR2 (germline): MDHEN, SYDVKM. V lost 4 bases and J 3 bases, leaving 12 bases between the germline ends. This CDR3 region has 15 residues. CDR3 amino acids: CASSSPGAANEKLFF. The DNA for the CDR3 is TGTGCCAGCAGTTCCCCCGGGGCGGCTAATGAAAAACTGTTTTTT.